The rows below give T cell receptor beta chains drawn from one sample of a study of shared clonotypes between healthy human individuals. The method was immunoSEQ multiplex PCR; TCRdb's version includes in-frame clones alone and lacks a portion of them. The sample contains more than 2 million clones, roughly 94% of which appear only once. Sequencing was performed on naive CD8+ T cells sorted from blood. The origin of the receptors is a man between 18 and 29 years old in good health. Both conserved end residues are part of each CDR3. The D gene is left open where the match is weak. The size entry is marked missing in some rows and otherwise reads once, few, many or a size class.

D gene | J gene | V gene | clone size | CDR3 DNA | CDR3 protein
TRBD1 | TRBJ1-6 | TRBV11-2 | - | TGTGCCAGCAGCTTAGAGCAGGGGGCGGGTAATTCACCCCTCCACTTT | CASSLEQGAGNSPLHF
- | TRBJ1-5 | TRBV11-2 | - | TGTGCCAGCAGCCCAGAACAGGGTCTGCATCAGCCCCAGCATTTT | CASSPEQGLHQPQHF
TRBD2 | TRBJ2-2 | TRBV4-3 | - | TGCGCCAGCAGCCCGGGACTAGCGGGAGAAGAGGGAACCGGGGAGCTGTTTTTT | CASSPGLAGEEGTGELFF
TRBD2 | TRBJ2-1 | TRBV9 | - | TGTGCCAGCAGCGCCTCTGTGGTCGGGCTAGCGGACAATGAGCAGTTCTTC | CASSASVVGLADNEQFF
- | TRBJ2-1 | TRBV7-6 | - | TGTGCCAGCAGCGCAGACGGCAATGAGCAGTTCTTC | CASSADGNEQFF
- | TRBJ1-4 | TRBV19 | - | TGTGCCAGTAGTATAGATCTGGAACAGGCGTTCGAAAAACTGTTTTTT | CASSIDLEQAFEKLFF
TRBD1 | TRBJ2-7 | TRBV29-1 | - | TGCAGCGCTGTAAGACAGGGGGCCGGAGAGCAGTACTTC | CSAVRQGAGEQYF
- | TRBJ1-2 | TRBV10-3 | - | TGTGCCACCGCCCCGTCTTGGGACACCGAACCCTTTAACTATGGCTACACCTTC | CATAPSWDTEPFNYGYTF
- | TRBJ2-3 | TRBV7-3 | - | TGTGCCAGCAGCTTTTCCGGGTCCACAGATACGCAGTATTTT | CASSFSGSTDTQYF
- | TRBJ2-7 | TRBV9 | - | TGTGCCAGCAGCCCCGTCGGGGGAGTGGACGAGCAGTACTTC | CASSPVGGVDEQYF
TRBD2 | TRBJ2-7 | TRBV11-2 | - | TGTGCCAGCAGCTTGGCGGGAGCCTACGAGCAGTACTTC | CASSLAGAYEQYF
- | TRBJ2-5 | TRBV20-1 | - | TGCAGTGTTTGGCGGGCAGAGACCCAGTACTTC | CSVWRAETQYF
- | TRBJ2-7 | TRBV5-1 | - | TGCGCCAGCAGCTTCGACGCGACCTACGAGCAGTACTTC | CASSFDATYEQYF
TRBD1 | TRBJ1-5 | TRBV5-6 | - | TGTGCCAGCAGCTCAGGACAGGGTCGAGGCAATCAGCCCCAGCATTTT | CASSSGQGRGNQPQHF
TRBD2 | TRBJ2-1 | TRBV9 | once | TGTGCCAGCGAGGGAACTAGCGGGACAAACAATGAGCAGTTCTTC | CASEGTSGTNNEQFF
- | TRBJ2-2 | TRBV4-3 | - | TGCGCCAGCAGCCAAGGAGAGGCCAACACCGGGGAGCTGTTTTTT | CASSQGEANTGELFF
- | TRBJ2-7 | TRBV27 | - | TGTGCCAGCAGGGTTATGAACCAGGCGATCTACGAGCAGTACTTC | CASRVMNQAIYEQYF
- | TRBJ1-2 | TRBV4-3 | - | TGCGCCAGCAGCCAAGGTCCGGCCACTAACTATGGCTACACCTTC | CASSQGPATNYGYTF
- | TRBJ2-7 | TRBV28 | once | TGTGCCAGCAGTTTCGGTGGGGACCCCTACGAGCAGTACTTC | CASSFGGDPYEQYF
- | TRBJ1-1 | TRBV28 | - | TGTGCCAGCAGCCACTCCCCAGGGGTAGCTGAAGCTTTCTTT | CASSHSPGVAEAFF
TRBD1 | TRBJ1-1 | TRBV4-3 | - | TGCGCCAGCAGCCCAAGCTGGGGGGACAGCTACTTGAACACTGAAGCTTTCTTT | CASSPSWGDSYLNTEAFF
- | TRBJ2-1 | TRBV29-1 | once | TGCAGCGTAGTAACAGGGGACTGGTTCTTC | CSVVTGDWFF
- | TRBJ1-4 | TRBV2 | - | TGTGCCAGCGGTCCGGTTTACTCTAATGAAAAACTGTTTTTT | CASGPVYSNEKLFF
- | TRBJ2-2 | TRBV27 | - | TGTGCCAGCAGGGGCCACACCGGGGAGCTGTTTTTT | CASRGHTGELFF
- | TRBJ1-1 | TRBV7-2 | - | TGTGCCAGCAGCTCCTTAGGTTGGAACACTGAAGCTTTCTTT | CASSSLGWNTEAFF
TRBD1 | TRBJ2-2 | TRBV7-9 | - | TGTGCCAGCAGCGCCAGGGGGCCGGGCACCGGGGAGCTGTTTTTT | CASSARGPGTGELFF
- | TRBJ2-4 | TRBV5-4 | - | TGTGCCAGCAGCTTTGGCGGCTACATTCAGTACTTC | CASSFGGYIQYF
- | TRBJ1-3 | TRBV18 | - | TGTGCCAGCTCACCGGGAGGAGGGTCTGGAAACACCATATATTTT | CASSPGGGSGNTIYF
TRBD1 | TRBJ2-7 | TRBV6-1 | - | TGTGCCAGCAGTGGGTGGACAGGGGTCTACGAGCAGTACTTC | CASSGWTGVYEQYF
TRBD2 | TRBJ2-7 | TRBV7-9 | - | TGTGCCAGCAGCTTAACTAGCGGGGGGAACACCGAGCAGTACTTC | CASSLTSGGNTEQYF
TRBD2 | TRBJ2-7 | TRBV13 | - | TGTGCCAGCAGCTTAAACGCGGGAGTACCCTACGAGCAGTACTTC | CASSLNAGVPYEQYF
- | TRBJ1-2 | TRBV27 | - | TGTGCCAGCAGTTTCGGAGGGAACTATGGCTACACCTTC | CASSFGGNYGYTF
- | TRBJ2-3 | TRBV28 | - | TGTGCCAGCAGTCTCCCCTTTAGTGCGCAGTATTTT | CASSLPFSAQYF
TRBD1 | TRBJ1-2 | TRBV6-1 | - | TGTGCCAGCAGCGATACAGGGGGAGACTATGGCTACACCTTC | CASSDTGGDYGYTF
- | TRBJ2-7 | TRBV27 | - | TGTGCCAGCAGTTTCGGTAGGTTTGGCTACGAGCAGTACTTC | CASSFGRFGYEQYF
- | TRBJ1-5 | TRBV19 | once | TGTGCCAGTAGCTCTTACTCCTGGGATCAGCCCCAGCATTTT | CASSSYSWDQPQHF
- | TRBJ1-2 | TRBV5-6 | - | TGTGCCAGCACGACGGACGACGGCTATGGCTACACCTTC | CASTTDDGYGYTF
TRBD1 | TRBJ2-7 | TRBV7-8 | once | TGTGCCGGCAGCTTAGCGATGATCGGGACAGTTAGCTCCTACGAGCAGTACTTC | CAGSLAMIGTVSSYEQYF
- | TRBJ1-1 | TRBV7-9 | - | TGTGCCAGCACCGTTTCCGGGGGAAGGGCTGAAGCTTTCTTT | CASTVSGGRAEAFF
- | TRBJ1-2 | TRBV30 | - | TGTGCCTGGAGCCGTATGACGGTTTATGGCTACACCTTC | CAWSRMTVYGYTF
- | TRBJ1-2 | TRBV6-5 | - | TGTGCCAGCAGTTCAGGGTTCTATGGCTACACCTTC | CASSSGFYGYTF
TRBD2 | TRBJ2-1 | TRBV6-6 | - | TGTGCCAGCATGGAGACTCCCGGGAGGGAGCAGTTCTTC | CASMETPGREQFF
TRBD2 | TRBJ2-7 | TRBV6-5 | - | TGTGCCAGCAGTTCGATTAGCGGGGTCTACGAGCAGTACTTC | CASSSISGVYEQYF
TRBD2 | TRBJ2-7 | TRBV13 | - | TGTGCCAGCAGCTTAGGCCGAATAGCGGGAGGGCCTGAGCAGTACTTC | CASSLGRIAGGPEQYF
TRBD1 | TRBJ2-2 | TRBV5-6 | - | TGTGCCAGCAGCTGGGGCACAGGGGGCACCGGGGAGCTGTTTTTT | CASSWGTGGTGELFF
- | TRBJ2-2 | TRBV27 | - | TGTGCCAGCAGTGTCTTTGGGGCCGGGGAGCTGTTTTTT | CASSVFGAGELFF
- | TRBJ1-4 | TRBV4-1 | - | TGCGCCAGCAGCCAAGTAACCGGGGTTGGTGAAAAACTGTTTTTT | CASSQVTGVGEKLFF
- | TRBJ2-1 | TRBV11-2 | - | TGTGCCAGCACCGCCTCGAAGGGGGAAGGTCCTAGCTCCTACAATGAGCAGTTCTTC | CASTASKGEGPSSYNEQFF
TRBD2 | TRBJ2-2 | TRBV4-1 | - | TGCGCCAGCAGCCTTAGCGGGTTAACCGGGGAGCTGTTTTTT | CASSLSGLTGELFF
- | TRBJ1-5 | TRBV30 | - | TGTGCCTGGAGTCCGAGTTCTTCGGATCAGCCCCAGCATTTT | CAWSPSSSDQPQHF
TRBD2 | TRBJ2-5 | TRBV30 | - | TGTGCCTGGACTCTCCCCCCACCGGGAGGGACCCAGTACTTC | CAWTLPPPGGTQYF
- | TRBJ2-7 | TRBV14 | - | TGTGCCAGCAGCCAAGATGAGGGGATGGGAAACCCCTACGAGCAGTACTTC | CASSQDEGMGNPYEQYF
TRBD1 | TRBJ2-7 | TRBV10-3 | - | TGTGCCATCAGTGAGGGGACAGGGGCTCCCTACGAGCAGTACTTC | CAISEGTGAPYEQYF
- | TRBJ2-7 | TRBV11-2 | - | TGTGCCAGCAGCCTCGCCTACGAGCAGTACTTC | CASSLAYEQYF
- | TRBJ1-4 | TRBV19 | once | TGTGCCAGTAGTTCACAGGTTTATAATGAAAAACTGTTTTTT | CASSSQVYNEKLFF